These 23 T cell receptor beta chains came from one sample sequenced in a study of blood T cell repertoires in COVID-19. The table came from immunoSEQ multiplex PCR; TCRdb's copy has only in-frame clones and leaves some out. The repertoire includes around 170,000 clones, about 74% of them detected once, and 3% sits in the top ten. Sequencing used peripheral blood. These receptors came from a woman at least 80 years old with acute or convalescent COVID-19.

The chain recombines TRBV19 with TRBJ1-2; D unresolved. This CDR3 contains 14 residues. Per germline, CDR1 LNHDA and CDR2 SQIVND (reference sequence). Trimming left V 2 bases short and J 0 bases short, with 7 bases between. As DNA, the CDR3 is TGTGCCAGTAGTATACGGGAAGCTAACTATGGCTACACCTTC. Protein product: CASSIREANYGYTF.

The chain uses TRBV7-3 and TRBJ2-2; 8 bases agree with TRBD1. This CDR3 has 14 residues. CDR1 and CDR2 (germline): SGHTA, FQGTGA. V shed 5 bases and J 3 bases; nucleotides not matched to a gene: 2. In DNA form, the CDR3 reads TGTGCCAGCAGCGAACAGGGGGACACCGGGGAGCTGTTTTTT. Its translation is CASSEQGDTGELFF.

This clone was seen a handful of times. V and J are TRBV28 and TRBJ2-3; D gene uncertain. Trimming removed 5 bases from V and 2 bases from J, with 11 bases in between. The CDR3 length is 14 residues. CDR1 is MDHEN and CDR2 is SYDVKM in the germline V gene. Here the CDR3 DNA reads TGTGCCAGCAGTCTACAGATACACACAGATACGCAGTATTTT. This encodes CASSLQIHTDTQYF.

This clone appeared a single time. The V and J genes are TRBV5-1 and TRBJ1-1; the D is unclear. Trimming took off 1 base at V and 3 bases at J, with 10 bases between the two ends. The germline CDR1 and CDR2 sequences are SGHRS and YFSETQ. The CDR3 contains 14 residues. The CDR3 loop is CASSLMAADTEAFF. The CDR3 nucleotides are TGCGCCAGCAGCTTGATGGCAGCGGACACTGAAGCTTTCTTT.

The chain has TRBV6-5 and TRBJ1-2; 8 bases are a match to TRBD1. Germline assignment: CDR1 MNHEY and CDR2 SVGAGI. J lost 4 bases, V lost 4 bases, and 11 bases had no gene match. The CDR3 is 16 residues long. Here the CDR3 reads CASSSPGQGYVYGYTF. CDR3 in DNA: TGTGCCAGCAGTTCCCCAGGACAGGGTTACGTCTATGGCTACACCTTC.

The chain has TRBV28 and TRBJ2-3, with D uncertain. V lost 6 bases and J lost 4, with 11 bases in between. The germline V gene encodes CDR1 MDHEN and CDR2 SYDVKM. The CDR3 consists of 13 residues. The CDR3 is CASSAPPADTQYF. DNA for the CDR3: TGTGCCAGCAGCGCCCCCCCGGCAGATACGCAGTATTTT.

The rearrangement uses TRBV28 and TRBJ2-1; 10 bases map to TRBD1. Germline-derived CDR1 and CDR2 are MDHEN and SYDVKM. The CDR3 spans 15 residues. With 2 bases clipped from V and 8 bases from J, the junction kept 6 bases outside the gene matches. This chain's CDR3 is CASSLIGTGDDEQFF. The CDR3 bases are TGTGCCAGCAGTTTAATCGGGACAGGGGACGATGAGCAGTTCTTC.

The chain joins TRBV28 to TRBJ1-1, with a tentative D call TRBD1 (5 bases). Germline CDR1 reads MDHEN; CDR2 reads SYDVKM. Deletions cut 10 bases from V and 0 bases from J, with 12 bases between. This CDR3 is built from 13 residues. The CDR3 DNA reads TGTGCCACCGGGGGGGTCATGAACACTGAAGCTTTCTTT. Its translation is CATGGVMNTEAFF.

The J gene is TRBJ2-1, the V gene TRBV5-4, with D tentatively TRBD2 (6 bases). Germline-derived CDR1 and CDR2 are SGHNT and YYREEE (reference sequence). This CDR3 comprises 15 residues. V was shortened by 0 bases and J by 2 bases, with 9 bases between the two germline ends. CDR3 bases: TGTGCCAGCAGCTTGGGGGGGGACCCCTACAATGAGCAGTTCTTC. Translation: CASSLGGDPYNEQFF.

The CDR3 coding sequence is TGTGCCAGCAGCCAAGCCTTAGCGGGAGTCGCAAACATTCAGTACTTC. This sequence encodes CASSQALAGVANIQYF. The rearrangement joins TRBV4-2 to TRBJ2-4; 9 bases fit TRBD2. V shed 1 base, J shed 6 bases, and the junction held 7 bases outside the gene matches. From germline, CDR1 is LGHNA and CDR2 YNFKEQ. The CDR3 spans 16 residues.

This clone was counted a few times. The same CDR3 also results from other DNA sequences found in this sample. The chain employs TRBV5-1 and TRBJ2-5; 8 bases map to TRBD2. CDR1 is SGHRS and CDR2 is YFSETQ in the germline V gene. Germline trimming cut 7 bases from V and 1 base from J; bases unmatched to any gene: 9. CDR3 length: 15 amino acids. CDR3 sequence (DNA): TGCGCCAGCGCGGGGGGTCGGGGGATCCAAGAGACCCAGTACTTC. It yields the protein CASAGGRGIQETQYF.

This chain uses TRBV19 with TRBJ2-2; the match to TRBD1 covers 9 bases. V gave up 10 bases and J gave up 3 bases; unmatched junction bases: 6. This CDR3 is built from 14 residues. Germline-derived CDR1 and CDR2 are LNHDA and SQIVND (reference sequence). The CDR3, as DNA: TGTGCCACCCGGACAGGGGTCGACACCGGGGAGCTGTTTTTT. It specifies CATRTGVDTGELFF.

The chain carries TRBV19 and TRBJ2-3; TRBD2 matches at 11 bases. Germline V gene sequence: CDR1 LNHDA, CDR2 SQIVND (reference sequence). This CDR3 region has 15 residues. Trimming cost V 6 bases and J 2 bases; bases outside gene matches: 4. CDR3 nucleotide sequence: TGTGCCAGTAGGCAGGGACTAGCGGACACAGATACGCAGTATTTT. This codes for CASRQGLADTDTQYF. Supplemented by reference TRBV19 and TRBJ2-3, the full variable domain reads DGGITQSPKYLFRKEGQNVTLSCEQNLNHDAMYWYRQDPGQGLRLIYYSQIVNDFQKGDIAEGYSVSREKKESFPLTVTSAQKNPTAFYLCASRQGLADTDTQYFGPGTRLTVL.

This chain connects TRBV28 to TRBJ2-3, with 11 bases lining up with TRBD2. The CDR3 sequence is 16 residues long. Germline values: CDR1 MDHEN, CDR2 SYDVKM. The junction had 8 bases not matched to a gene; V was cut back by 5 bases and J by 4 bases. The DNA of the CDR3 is TGTGCCAGCAGTCCTGGGGCTAGCGGGAGGCCAGATACGCAGTATTTT. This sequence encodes CASSPGASGRPDTQYF.

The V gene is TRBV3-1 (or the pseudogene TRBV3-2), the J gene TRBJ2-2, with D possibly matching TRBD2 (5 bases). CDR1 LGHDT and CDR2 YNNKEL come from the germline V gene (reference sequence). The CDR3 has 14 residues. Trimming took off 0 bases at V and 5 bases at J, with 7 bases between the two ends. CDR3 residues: CASSQEGGTGELFF. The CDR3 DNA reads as TGTGCCAGCAGCCAAGAAGGCGGGACCGGGGAGCTGTTTTTT.

The chain's CDR3 is CASSFLHEAGTNEKLFF. The DNA of the CDR3 is TGTGCCAGCAGTTTCCTCCATGAAGCGGGCACTAATGAAAAACTGTTTTTT. The rearrangement links TRBV28 to TRBJ1-4; D not certain. Trimming stripped 3 bases from V and 2 bases from J, with 16 bases between. The germline V gene encodes CDR1 MDHEN and CDR2 SYDVKM. This CDR3 has 17 residues. Based on the CDR3 plus reference TRBV28 and TRBJ1-4, the full variable domain is DVKVTQSSRYLVKRTGEKVFLECVQDMDHENMFWYRQDPGLGLRLIYFSYDVKMKEKGDIPEGYSVSREKKERFSLILESASTNQTSMYLCASSFLHEAGTNEKLFFGSGTQLSVL.

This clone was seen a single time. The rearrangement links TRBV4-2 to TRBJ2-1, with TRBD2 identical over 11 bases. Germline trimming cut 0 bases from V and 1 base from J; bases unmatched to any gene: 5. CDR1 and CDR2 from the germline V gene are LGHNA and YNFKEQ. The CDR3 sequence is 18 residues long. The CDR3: CASSQESLAGASYNEQFF. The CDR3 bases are TGTGCCAGCAGCCAAGAGTCACTAGCGGGAGCGTCCTACAATGAGCAGTTCTTC.

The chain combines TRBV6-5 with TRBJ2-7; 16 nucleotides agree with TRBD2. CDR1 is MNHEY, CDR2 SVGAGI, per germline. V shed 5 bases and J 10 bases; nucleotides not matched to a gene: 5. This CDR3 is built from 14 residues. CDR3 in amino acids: CASSPGTSGRAQYF. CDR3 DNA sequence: TGTGCCAGCAGTCCCGGGACTAGCGGGAGGGCCCAGTACTTC.

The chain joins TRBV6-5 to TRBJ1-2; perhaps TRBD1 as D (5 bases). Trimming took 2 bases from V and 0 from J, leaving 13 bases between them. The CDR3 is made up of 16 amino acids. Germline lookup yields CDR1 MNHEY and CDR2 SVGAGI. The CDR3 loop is CASSYGHQGTNYGYTF. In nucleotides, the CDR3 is TGTGCCAGCAGTTACGGCCATCAGGGTACTAACTATGGCTACACCTTC.

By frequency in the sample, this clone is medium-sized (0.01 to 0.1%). The CDR3 region is CASRDSNNQPQHF. The DNA for the CDR3 is TGTGCCAGCAGGGACAGCAACAATCAGCCCCAGCATTTT. The V call is TRBV2, the J call TRBJ1-5; D might be TRBD1 (6 bases). CDR3 length: 13 amino acids. With 6 bases removed from V and 3 bases from J, the gap between germline ends came to 9 bases. The germline V gene encodes CDR1 SNHLY and CDR2 FYNNEI.

CDR3: CASSQSGQGVSDAKNIQYF. In DNA, the CDR3 is TGTGCCAGCAGCCAATCGGGACAGGGGGTATCGGACGCCAAAAACATTCAGTACTTC. The V and J genes are TRBV28 and TRBJ2-4; 11 bases map to TRBD1. Trimming took 6 bases from V and 1 from J; bases not matched to a gene: 14. The CDR3 length is 19 residues. Germline V gene data show CDR1 as MDHEN and CDR2 as SYDVKM.

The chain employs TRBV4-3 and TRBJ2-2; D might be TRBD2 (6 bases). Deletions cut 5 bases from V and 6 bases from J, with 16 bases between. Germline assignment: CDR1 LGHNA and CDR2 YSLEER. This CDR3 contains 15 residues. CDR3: CASSSGGIRAGELFF. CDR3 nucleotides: TGCGCCAGCAGCTCGGGCGGGATTAGGGCCGGGGAGCTGTTTTTT.

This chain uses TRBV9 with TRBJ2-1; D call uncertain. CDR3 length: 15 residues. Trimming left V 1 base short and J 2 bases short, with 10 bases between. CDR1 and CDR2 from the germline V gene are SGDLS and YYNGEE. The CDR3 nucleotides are TGTGCCAGCAGCGTATCTGAGGAAACCTACAATGAGCAGTTCTTC. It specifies CASSVSEETYNEQFF.